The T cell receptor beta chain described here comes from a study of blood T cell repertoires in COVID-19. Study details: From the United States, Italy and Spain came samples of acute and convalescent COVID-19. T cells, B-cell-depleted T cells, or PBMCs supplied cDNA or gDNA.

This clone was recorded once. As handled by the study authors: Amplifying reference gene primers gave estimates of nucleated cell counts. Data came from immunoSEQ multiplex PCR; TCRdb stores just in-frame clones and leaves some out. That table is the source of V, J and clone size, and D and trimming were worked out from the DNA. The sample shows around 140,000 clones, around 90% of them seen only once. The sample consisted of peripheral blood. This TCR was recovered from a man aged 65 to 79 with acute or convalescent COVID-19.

CDR3 nucleotides: TGTGCCATCTGTGCGGTCGCGGGAGATACGCAGTATTTT. Encoded protein: CAICAVAGDTQYF. The chain recombines TRBV10-3 with TRBJ2-3, with D perhaps matching TRBD2 (5 bases). CDR1 is ENHRY and CDR2 is SYGVKD in the germline V gene. The V end was cut by 8 bases, the J end by 5 bases, with 14 bases between. The CDR3 sequence is 13 residues long.